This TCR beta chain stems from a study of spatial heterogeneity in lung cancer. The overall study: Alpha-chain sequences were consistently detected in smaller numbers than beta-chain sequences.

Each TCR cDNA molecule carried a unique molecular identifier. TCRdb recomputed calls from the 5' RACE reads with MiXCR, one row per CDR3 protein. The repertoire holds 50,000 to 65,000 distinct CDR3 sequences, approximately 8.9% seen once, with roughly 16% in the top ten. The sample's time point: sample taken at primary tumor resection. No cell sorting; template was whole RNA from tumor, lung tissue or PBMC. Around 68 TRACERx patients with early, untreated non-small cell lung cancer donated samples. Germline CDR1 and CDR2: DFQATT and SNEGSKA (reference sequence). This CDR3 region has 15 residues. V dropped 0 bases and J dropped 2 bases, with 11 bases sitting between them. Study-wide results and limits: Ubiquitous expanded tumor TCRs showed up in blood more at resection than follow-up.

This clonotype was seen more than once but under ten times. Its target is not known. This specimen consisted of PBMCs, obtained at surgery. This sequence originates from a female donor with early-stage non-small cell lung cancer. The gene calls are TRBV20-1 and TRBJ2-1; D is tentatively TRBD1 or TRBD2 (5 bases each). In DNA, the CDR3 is TGCAGTGCTAGAGACAGAGAGGGGCCCTACAATGAGCAGTTCTTC. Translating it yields CSARDREGPYNEQFF.